This TCR beta chain came from a study of blood T cell repertoires in COVID-19. Background on the study: Sources were T cells, B-cell-depleted T cells, or PBMCs; the material itself was cDNA or gDNA.

In the source study's methods: Nucleated cell number was recorded as an estimate derived from reference gene primer amplification. Generated by immunoSEQ multiplex PCR, the TCRdb table keeps only in-frame clones and is missing some. The DNA gave D and trimming, while V, J and clone size come from that table. This table has some 46,000 clones, approximately 85% appearing once. The germline V gene has CDR1 LGHDT and CDR2 YNNKEL (reference sequence). The CDR3 sequence is 16 residues long. Trimming removed 0 bases from V and 1 base from J, with 9 bases in between. Source material: peripheral blood. This receptor was taken from a man between 60 and 70 years old with acute or convalescent COVID-19. The rearrangement links TRBV3-1 (or the pseudogene TRBV3-2) to TRBJ2-2; D may be TRBD2 (6 bases). CDR3: CASSQDVGGNTGELFF. Here the CDR3 DNA reads TGTGCCAGCAGCCAAGATGTGGGGGGGAACACCGGGGAGCTGTTTTTT.